Detailed here is one TCR beta chain. This sample was included in a study of T cells in tumors after PD-1 blockade. The overall study: Patients had no prior checkpoint blockade, systemic immunosuppressants, or anti-cancer therapy within 4 weeks.

V shed 6 bases, J shed 5 bases, and the junction held 13 bases outside the gene matches. CDR1 and CDR2 (germline): KGHSH, LQKENI. The CDR3 has 16 residues. Clones were sequenced by immunoSEQ multiplex PCR, and TCRdb holds only the in-frame ones, with some missing. This sample yields about 59,000 clones, of which about 80% are seen a single time; about an eighth belongs to the top ten. The specimen comprised PBMCs, sampled before anti-PD-1 treatment. This receptor was obtained from a human donor with basal cell carcinoma. The chain links TRBV18 to TRBJ2-7, with TRBD1 identical over 10 bases. The CDR3 loop reads CASSRGTAGQGNEQYF. For the CDR3, the DNA is TGTGCCAGCTCCAGGGGAACGGCGGGACAGGGGAACGAGCAGTACTTC.